The text below deals with one T cell receptor beta chain. Authors' analysis steps: Reference gene primer amplification gave estimated nucleated cell counts. The table came from immunoSEQ multiplex PCR; TCRdb's copy has only in-frame clones and leaves some out. That table gives V, J and clone size, and the DNA gave D and trimming. The sample holds about 96,000 clones; over 60% are singletons and the top ten take approximately 8.7%. Germline-derived CDR1 and CDR2 are SGHRS and YFSETQ. The CDR3 loop spans 15 amino acids. Trimming shortened V by 0 bases and J by 0 bases, and 9 bases separated the two germline ends. This entry belongs to a study of blood T cell repertoires in COVID-19. Study information: Acute-phase and convalescent COVID-19 samples originated in the United States, Italy and Spain. PBMCs, B-cell-depleted T cells, or T cells were the source of the cDNA or gDNA that made up the material.

This chain links TRBV5-1 with TRBJ1-1; D not certain. The specimen sequenced was peripheral blood. The sequence came from a man aged 50 to 60 who had recovered from COVID-19. CDR3 DNA sequence: TGCGCCAGCAGCTTGGCCGCGGGGTTGAACACTGAAGCTTTCTTT. Protein sequence: CASSLAAGLNTEAFF.